The next 6 T cell receptor beta chains were all read from a single sample in a study (dated by TCRdb to the mid-2010s). Library preparation employed multiplex PCR. TCRdb shows the sequencer as Ion Torrent PGM. In the roughly 21-patient analysis, TRBV12-4/TRBJ1-2 clonotypes were amplified using adaptor-ligated barcode primers. Using fastp trimming at Q25 and MiXCR clonotype assembly, TCRdb reanalyzed the public sequencing data and kept in-frame beta chains. Rows with one shared CDR3 protein collapse into an entry with the most common genes and DNA. The sample table contains 600 to 800 distinct CDR3 sequences; only one count was recorded for over 9% of them. The top ten constitute approximately 10% of the sample. CD4+CD25+CD127-/low cells were isolated as Tregs. Specimen: Tregs sorted from blood. The receptor source for this set is a female donor with breast cancer.

By sample share, this clonotype is large. The chain recombines TRBV12-3 or TRBV12-4 with TRBJ1-2, with D possibly TRBD1 on 6 matching bases. The CDR3 runs to 12 residues. V lost 5 bases and J 8 bases, leaving 12 bases between the germline ends. The CDR3 DNA reads as TGTGCCAGCAGTCGACAGGTCCAGGGCTACACCTTC. Translating it yields CASSRQVQGYTF.

The chain joins TRBV12-3 or TRBV12-4 to TRBJ1-2; D is ambiguous. Trimming took off 4 bases at V and 4 bases at J, with 10 bases between the two ends. The CDR3 extends over 13 amino acids. CDR3 residues: CASSSGVRYGYTF. The CDR3 DNA reads as TGTGCCAGCAGTTCCGGGGTCCGCTATGGCTACACCTTC.

By share, this clonotype ranks as large. The CDR3 is CASSFDRNYGYTF. CDR3 nucleotide sequence: TGTGCCAGCAGTTTCGACAGAAACTATGGCTACACCTTC. The chain uses TRBV12-3 or TRBV12-4 and TRBJ1-2; possibly TRBD1 for D (5 bases). Trimming stripped 3 bases from V and 2 bases from J, with 7 bases between. The CDR3 length is 13 residues.

The V gene is TRBV12-3 or TRBV12-4, the J gene TRBJ1-2; 7 nucleotides match TRBD1. V lost 5 bases, J lost 2 bases, and 5 bases stayed unmatched. This CDR3 is 14 amino acids long. The CDR3 region has the DNA TGTGCCAGCAGTCGACAGGGTGAGAACTATGGCTACACCTTC. This codes for CASSRQGENYGYTF.

This clonotype is large within its sample. The chain links TRBV12-3 or TRBV12-4 to TRBJ1-2, with 7 bases aligning to TRBD1. Germline trimming cut 1 base from V and 8 bases from J; bases unmatched to any gene: 7. The CDR3 has 14 amino acids. CDR3 amino acids: CASSLEQGLGGYTF. The CDR3 DNA follows: TGTGCCAGCAGTTTAGAACAGGGGTTGGGAGGCTACACCTTC.

In this sample, this clonotype is large. The chain uses TRBV12-3 or TRBV12-4 and TRBJ1-2; TRBD1 matches 9 bases. The CDR3 is made up of 13 amino acids. V gave up 6 bases and J gave up 7 bases; unmatched junction bases: 6. The CDR3 coding sequence is TGTGCCAGCAGAGGACAGGGGATTAGTGGCTACACCTTC. This translates into CASRGQGISGYTF.